The 11 T cell receptor beta chains given below trace back to one sample, sequenced in a study of blood T cell repertoires in COVID-19. Sequencing was performed with immunoSEQ multiplex PCR; in TCRdb, only in-frame clones are kept and a portion is missing. The data show over 45,000 clones, roughly 82% seen once. Sequenced: peripheral blood. All receptors come from a man aged 35 to 55 with acute or convalescent COVID-19.

The CDR3, as DNA: TGTGCCAGCAGTCTCCCTGGGTGGAGACAGTTCTTC. This translates into CASSLPGWRQFF. This chain links TRBV12-3 or TRBV12-4 with TRBJ2-1; D is ambiguous. The V and J ends lost 5 bases and 13 bases respectively, with 15 bases between them. The CDR3 covers 12 residues.

The V and J genes are TRBV7-9 and TRBJ2-2, with TRBD1 matching over 8 bases. J was trimmed by 8 bases and V by 4 bases; bases with no gene match: 9. The germline CDR1 and CDR2 sequences are SEHNR and FQNEAQ (reference sequence). The CDR3 is made up of 15 amino acids. CDR3: CASSSPDRAPGELFF. The CDR3 nucleotides read TGTGCCAGCAGCTCGCCGGACAGGGCGCCGGGGGAGCTGTTTTTT.

The chain is built from TRBV7-2 and TRBJ2-1, with TRBD2 matching over 9 bases. The CDR3 runs 15 residues. After removal of 6 bases from V and 0 bases from J, the junction contained 3 bases not matched to a gene. The germline CDR1 and CDR2 sequences are SGHTA and FQGNSA. For the CDR3, the DNA is TGTGCCAGCAGGAGCGGGGGGCCCTCCTACAATGAGCAGTTCTTC. Its translation: CASRSGGPSYNEQFF.

The CDR3 coding sequence is TGCGCCAGCAGCCCGAGCAGGAGGGGAAGGGGAGATACGCAGTATTTT. Translation: CASSPSRRGRGDTQYF. V usage is TRBV5-1 and J usage is TRBJ2-3; D perhaps matches TRBD2 (6 bases). CDR1 and CDR2 from the germline V gene are SGHRS and YFSETQ. This CDR3 region has 16 residues. V was clipped by 4 bases and J by 5 bases, with 20 bases between them.

This clone was observed a handful of times. The chain has TRBV9 and TRBJ2-3; 12 bases are shared with TRBD2. The CDR3 runs 17 residues. Germline V CDR1 and CDR2: SGDLS, YYNGEE. V shed 0 bases and J 5 bases; nucleotides not matched to a gene: 7. This chain's CDR3 is CASSVVASGGAGDTQYF. CDR3 DNA sequence: TGTGCCAGCAGCGTAGTGGCTAGCGGGGGGGCAGGAGATACGCAGTATTTT. Filled out from reference TRBV9 and TRBJ2-3, the complete variable domain reads DSGVTQTPKHLITATGQRVTLRCSPRSGDLSVYWYQQSLDQGLQFLIQYYNGEERAKGNILERFSAQQFPDLHSELNLSSLELGDSALYFCASSVVASGGAGDTQYFGPGTRLTVL.

The chain uses TRBV24-1 and TRBJ1-1; 8 bases are a match to TRBD1. The CDR3 loop spans 14 amino acids. Germline lookup yields CDR1 KGHDR and CDR2 SFDVKD. V gave up 4 bases and J gave up 10 bases; unmatched junction bases: 10. CDR3 amino acids: CATSDPPRTGGAFF. The DNA of the CDR3 is TGTGCCACCAGTGACCCCCCGCGTACAGGGGGAGCTTTCTTT.

This clone appeared once. V and J are TRBV24-1 and TRBJ1-1; tentatively, D is TRBD1 (5 bases). Germline CDR1 and CDR2: KGHDR and SFDVKD. V lost 5 bases and J lost 5, with 11 bases in between. CDR3 length: 13 residues. The CDR3 reads CATSGIGGTEAFF. CDR3 in DNA: TGTGCCACCAGTGGTATCGGGGGGACTGAAGCTTTCTTT.

The rearrangement uses TRBV28 and TRBJ1-2, with TRBD1 matching over 10 bases. Trimming at V came to 1 base and at J to 3 bases, leaving 8 bases not matched to a gene. Germline V lookup: CDR1 MDHEN, CDR2 SYDVKM. The CDR3 covers 17 residues. The CDR3 reads CASSLLDRQGAYYGYTF. As DNA, the CDR3 is TGTGCCAGCAGTTTATTGGACCGACAGGGGGCATACTATGGCTACACCTTC.

The chain employs TRBV6-5 and TRBJ1-1, with 7 bases fitting TRBD1. CDR1 and CDR2 (germline): MNHEY, SVGAGI. The CDR3 has 14 amino acids. After removal of 6 bases from V and 4 bases from J, the junction contained 8 bases not matched to a gene. The CDR3: CASSATGSGTEAFF. For the CDR3, the DNA is TGTGCCAGCAGCGCGACAGGGTCGGGCACTGAAGCTTTCTTT.

The chain uses TRBV12-5 and TRBJ1-1, with 7 bases fitting TRBD1. Trimming cost V 3 bases and J 11 bases; bases outside gene matches: 9. CDR1 and CDR2 from the germline V gene are LGHNT and FRNRAP. The CDR3 is 13 residues long. As DNA, the CDR3 is TGTGCTAGTGGTTTAGGAGGGGGCTCGGCGGCTTTCTTT. Amino acid sequence: CASGLGGGSAAFF.

This sequence joins TRBV7-9 and TRBJ2-2; a weak D match, TRBD1 (5 bases). In germline, CDR1 is SEHNR, CDR2 FQNEAQ (reference sequence). This CDR3 has 20 amino acids. Trimming pared 7 bases from V and 1 base from J, leaving 28 bases between. CDR3 nucleotides: TGTGCCAGCACCCTAGACGTTACCTGGACACCCTCTATGAACACCGGGGAGCTGTTTTTT. Translating gives CASTLDVTWTPSMNTGELFF.